What follows are 18 T cell receptor beta chains derived from one specimen sequenced in a study of CD8 T cells in Susac syndrome. RNA amounts of roughly 0.5 to 1 ug underwent reverse transcription with random hexamers. From the immunoSEQ multiplex PCR reads, TCRdb called clonotypes with MiXCR, one entry per CDR3 protein. The top ten hold roughly 0.15% of the sample, which has approximately 100,000 distinct CDR3 sequences, nearly 95% seen once. The source material was CD4+ T cells from PBMCs. Receptors were obtained from a human donor in good health.

The V call is TRBV6-2 or TRBV6-3, the J call TRBJ2-2; 7 bases agree with TRBD1. The CDR3 sequence is 15 residues long. V dropped 4 bases and J dropped 2; count of bases not matched to a gene: 4. Germline CDR1 and CDR2: MNHEY and SVGEGT. CDR3 residues: CASSSGTDNTGELFF. CDR3 sequence (DNA): TGTGCCAGCAGTTCCGGGACAGACAACACCGGGGAGCTGTTTTTT.

The chain links TRBV7-6 to TRBJ2-2; D is perhaps TRBD2 (5 bases). The ends were cut back, 8 bases at V and 6 bases at J, with 16 bases in the middle. The germline gives CDR1 SGHVS, CDR2 FNYEAQ. CDR3 length: 14 amino acids. The CDR3 loop reads CASALTDGAGELFF. The CDR3 nucleotides read TGTGCCAGCGCACTGACGGACGGGGCCGGGGAGCTGTTTTTT.

The rearrangement uses TRBV10-3 and TRBJ2-7; tentatively, D is TRBD1 (6 bases). Germline CDR1 is ENHRY and CDR2 is SYGVKD. This CDR3 spans 14 amino acids. V was trimmed by 0 bases and J by 5 bases, leaving 11 bases between them. CDR3: CAISESGGRDEQYF. In DNA form, the CDR3 reads TGTGCCATCAGTGAGTCAGGGGGAAGGGACGAGCAGTACTTC.

This chain connects TRBV13 to TRBJ2-1; unclear D gene. This CDR3 region has 13 residues. CDR1 and CDR2 (germline): PRHDT, FYEKMQ (reference sequence). Between the trimmed V and J ends, which lost 5 bases and 5 bases, there was a span of 10 bases. The DNA for the CDR3 is TGTGCCAGCAGCCACCCACAGAACAATGAGCAGTTCTTC. It translates to CASSHPQNNEQFF. Together with reference TRBV13 and TRBJ2-1, the CDR3 gives the full variable domain: AAGVIQSPRHLIKEKRETATLKCYPIPRHDTVYWYQQGPGQDPQFLISFYEKMQSDKGSIPDRFSAQQFSDYHSELNMSSLELGDSALYFCASSHPQNNEQFFGPGTRLTVL.

J is TRBJ2-7 and V is TRBV19; TRBD1 agrees at 8 bases. The CDR3 totals 14 residues. The V gene's germline CDR1 is LNHDA and CDR2 SQIVND (reference sequence). Germline trimming cut 5 bases from V and 3 bases from J; bases unmatched to any gene: 6. The CDR3 here is CASSFGTGGYEQYF. In DNA, the CDR3 is TGTGCCAGTAGTTTTGGGACAGGAGGCTACGAGCAGTACTTC. The full variable domain, rest sourced from reference TRBV19 and TRBJ2-7, is DGGITQSPKYLFRKEGQNVTLSCEQNLNHDAMYWYRQDPGQGLRLIYYSQIVNDFQKGDIAEGYSVSREKKESFPLTVTSAQKNPTAFYLCASSFGTGGYEQYFGPGTRLTVT.

The rearrangement uses TRBV7-2 and TRBJ1-2, with D maybe TRBD1 (5 bases). The CDR3 covers 19 residues. CDR1 SGHTA and CDR2 FQGNSA come from the germline V gene. Trimming shortened V by 7 bases and J by 3 bases, and 30 bases separated the two germline ends. The CDR3, as DNA: TGTGCCAGCACCACTGCCGCCTTTTCTATCTCGGGACGGGACTATGGCTACACCTTC. Translated, it gives CASTTAAFSISGRDYGYTF.

The chain is built from TRBV5-1 and TRBJ1-1; the D gene is possibly TRBD1 (6 bases). V was clipped by 3 bases and J by 5 bases, with 14 bases between them. The CDR3 spans 14 residues. In germline, CDR1 is SGHRS, CDR2 YFSETQ. The CDR3 DNA follows: TGCGCCAGCAGCTCCACAGGGATGGGGACTGAAGCTTTCTTT. Translation: CASSSTGMGTEAFF.

The chain carries TRBV29-1 and TRBJ1-2; the D gene is possibly TRBD1 (5 bases). This CDR3 spans 16 amino acids. Germline CDR1 SQVTM, CDR2 ANQGSEA. The V and J ends lost 1 base and 4 bases respectively, with 19 bases between them. Here the CDR3 reads CSVEGATGERRYGYTF. As DNA, the CDR3 is TGCAGCGTTGAAGGAGCCACAGGAGAAAGGCGCTATGGCTACACCTTC.

The chain is built from TRBV19 and TRBJ2-2; a possible D gene is TRBD1 (5 bases). The germline gives CDR1 LNHDA, CDR2 SQIVND (reference sequence). The CDR3 is made up of 14 amino acids. Trimming took off 9 bases at V and 3 bases at J, with 14 bases between the two ends. The CDR3 DNA reads as TGTGCCAGCAGACAGTCCTCCGACACCGGGGAGCTGTTTTTT. Its translation is CASRQSSDTGELFF.

The genes are TRBV30 and TRBJ1-1; D not certain. Germline-derived CDR1 and CDR2 are GTSNPN and SVGIG (reference sequence). The CDR3 totals 12 residues. Between the trimmed V and J ends, which lost 4 bases and 1 base, there was a span of 7 bases. CDR3 loop: CAWNRRNTEAFF. The CDR3 DNA follows: TGTGCCTGGAATCGGCGGAACACTGAAGCTTTCTTT.

The genes are TRBV6-5 and TRBJ1-1, with D tentatively TRBD1 (5 bases). The CDR3 consists of 14 residues. V was trimmed by 0 bases and J by 4 bases, leaving 9 bases between them. The V gene's germline CDR1 is MNHEY and CDR2 SVGAGI. In DNA form, the CDR3 reads TGTGCCAGCAGTTACTCGGGGGGGACCACTGAAGCTTTCTTT. Translating it yields CASSYSGGTTEAFF.

The rearrangement uses TRBV20-1 and TRBJ1-1; TRBD1 might be the D (6 bases). Between the trimmed V and J ends, which lost 0 bases and 0 bases, there was a span of 17 bases. The CDR3 sequence is 17 residues long. Germline CDR1 and CDR2: DFQATT and SNEGSKA (reference sequence). CDR3 region: CSARDTIRGHLNTEAFF. CDR3 bases: TGCAGTGCTAGAGATACTATCAGGGGCCACTTGAACACTGAAGCTTTCTTT.

This clonotype came up once. The J gene is TRBJ1-5, the V gene TRBV7-2; TRBD1 agrees at 7 bases. This CDR3 comprises 16 residues. Germline V gene data show CDR1 as SGHTA and CDR2 as FQGNSA. J lost 5 bases, V lost 5 bases, and 12 bases had no gene match. CDR3 sequence (DNA): TGTGCCAGCAGCCCCTCCGGAACAGGGGTTCATCAGCCCCAGCATTTT. Translation gives CASSPSGTGVHQPQHF.

V is TRBV4-1 and J is TRBJ1-3, with D possibly TRBD1 on 5 matching bases. Germline loops: CDR1 MGHRA, CDR2 YSYEKL. V was clipped by 3 bases and J by 4 bases, with 10 bases between them. The CDR3 runs 14 residues. The CDR3 reads CASSQEGRGNTIYF. The CDR3 DNA is TGCGCCAGCAGCCAGGAGGGGAGGGGAAACACCATATATTTT.

The genes are TRBV7-2 and TRBJ2-7; 8 positions agree with TRBD2. The V gene's germline CDR1 is SGHTA and CDR2 FQGNSA. This CDR3 is 14 amino acids long. The trim removed 4 bases at V and 5 bases at J, leaving 7 bases unmatched. In DNA, the CDR3 is TGTGCCAGCAGCTCCGCGGGGGGCCTTGACGAGCAGTACTTC. Translation: CASSSAGGLDEQYF.

This clonotype was counted between two and nine times. The J gene is TRBJ2-7, the V gene TRBV2; D unresolved. Germline V gene data show CDR1 as SNHLY and CDR2 as FYNNEI. V lost 4 bases and J 2 bases, leaving 9 bases between the germline ends. The CDR3 length is 13 residues. CDR3 in amino acids: CASSVGQAYEQYF. CDR3 DNA: TGTGCCAGCAGTGTTGGGCAAGCCTACGAGCAGTACTTC.

V is TRBV3-1 and J is TRBJ2-2, with 8 bases aligning to TRBD2. Germline loops: CDR1 LGHDT, CDR2 YNNKEL (reference sequence). This CDR3 spans 19 amino acids. V was pared by 4 bases and J by 7 bases, with 20 bases of the junction left unmatched. The CDR3 spells CASSPTPAGLALVVGELFF. DNA for the CDR3: TGTGCCAGCAGCCCGACCCCCGCCGGACTAGCCTTGGTTGTCGGGGAGCTGTTTTTT.

The J gene is TRBJ2-2, the V gene TRBV5-1, with D possibly TRBD1 on 6 matching bases. Germline V lookup: CDR1 SGHRS, CDR2 YFSETQ. Trimming pared 0 bases from V and 6 bases from J, leaving 12 bases between. CDR3 length equals 15 residues. CDR3 region: CASSLVGRGSGELFF. Written as DNA, the CDR3 is TGCGCCAGCAGCTTGGTTGGCAGGGGTTCCGGGGAGCTGTTTTTT.